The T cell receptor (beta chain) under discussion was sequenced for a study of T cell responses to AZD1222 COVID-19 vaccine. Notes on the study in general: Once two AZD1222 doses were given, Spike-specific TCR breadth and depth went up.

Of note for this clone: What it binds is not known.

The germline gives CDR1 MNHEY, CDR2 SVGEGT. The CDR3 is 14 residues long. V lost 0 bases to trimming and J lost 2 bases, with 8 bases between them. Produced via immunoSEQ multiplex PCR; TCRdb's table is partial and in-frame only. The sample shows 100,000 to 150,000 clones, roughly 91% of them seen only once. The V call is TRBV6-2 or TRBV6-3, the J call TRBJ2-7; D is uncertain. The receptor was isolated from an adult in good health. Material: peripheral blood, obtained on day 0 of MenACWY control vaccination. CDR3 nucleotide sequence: TGTGCCAGCAGTTACTCTGTCGGACCCTACGAGCAGTACGTC. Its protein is CASSYSVGPYEQYV.